The present T cell receptor beta chain was sequenced within a study of beta chain features in type 1 diabetes. The overall study: Summed over all samples, the examined sorted cells came to under 110,000,000.

Trimming took off 5 bases at V and 0 bases at J, with 8 bases between the two ends. Germline lookup yields CDR1 SEHNR and CDR2 FQNEAQ (reference sequence). This CDR3 comprises 15 residues. About this clone itself: What it binds is not known.

All of the isolated RNA was reverse transcribed, so expressed TCRB transcripts were sequenced. Generated by immunoSEQ multiplex PCR, the TCRdb table keeps only in-frame clones and is missing some. The sample consists of about 370,000 clones, 9.6% of them appearing once. Study results and caveats: When Type 1 diabetes patients were examined, their TCRB CDR3s proved moderately but significantly shorter in all four CD4+ subsets.

This receptor was identified in a young man with type 1 diabetes. The rearrangement joins TRBV7-9 to TRBJ2-6; unclear D gene. The sample consisted of central memory CD4+ T cells from blood. The CDR3: CASSTSRSGANVLTF. Here the CDR3 DNA reads TGTGCCAGCAGCACCTCGCGCTCTGGGGCCAACGTCCTGACTTTC.